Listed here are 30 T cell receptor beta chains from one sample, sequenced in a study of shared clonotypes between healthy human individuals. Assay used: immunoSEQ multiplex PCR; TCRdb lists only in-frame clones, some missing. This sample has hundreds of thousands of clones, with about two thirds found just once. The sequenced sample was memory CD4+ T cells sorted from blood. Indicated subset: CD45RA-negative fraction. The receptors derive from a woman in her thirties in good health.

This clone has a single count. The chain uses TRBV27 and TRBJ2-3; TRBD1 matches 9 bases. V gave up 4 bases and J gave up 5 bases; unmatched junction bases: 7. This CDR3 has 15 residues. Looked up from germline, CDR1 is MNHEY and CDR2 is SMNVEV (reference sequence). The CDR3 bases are TGTGCCAGCAGTTCACTCCGGGACAGGGTAGATACGCAGTATTTT. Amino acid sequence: CASSSLRDRVDTQYF.

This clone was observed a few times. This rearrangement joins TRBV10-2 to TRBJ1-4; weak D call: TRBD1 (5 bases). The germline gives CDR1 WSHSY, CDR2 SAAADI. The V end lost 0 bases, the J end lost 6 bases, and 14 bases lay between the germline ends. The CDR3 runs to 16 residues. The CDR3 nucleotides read TGCGCCAGCAGTGAGTCCCCCCTTTCGGGGCATGAAAAACTGTTTTTT. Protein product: CASSESPLSGHEKLFF.

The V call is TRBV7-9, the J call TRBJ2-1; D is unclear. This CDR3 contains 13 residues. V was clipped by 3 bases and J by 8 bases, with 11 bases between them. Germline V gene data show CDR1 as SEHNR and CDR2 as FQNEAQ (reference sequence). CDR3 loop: CASSFPTRDEQFF. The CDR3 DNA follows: TGTGCCAGCAGCTTTCCGACAAGGGATGAGCAGTTCTTC.

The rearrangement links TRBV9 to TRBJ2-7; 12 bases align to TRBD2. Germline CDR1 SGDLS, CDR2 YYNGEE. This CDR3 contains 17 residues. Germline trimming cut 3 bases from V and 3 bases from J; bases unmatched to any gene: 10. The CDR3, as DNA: TGTGCCAGCAGCGCAACGCCAGGGACTAGCGGGTTCTACGAGCAGTACTTC. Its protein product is CASSATPGTSGFYEQYF.

CDR3 amino acids: CASTKYGGSYEQYF. The CDR3 nucleotides are TGTGCCAGCACGAAATACGGCGGGAGTTACGAGCAGTACTTC. The chain has TRBV28 and TRBJ2-7, with TRBD2 matching 7 bases. With V trimmed by 7 bases and J by 4 bases, 10 bases remained unmatched. The CDR3 extends over 14 amino acids. Per the germline V gene, CDR1 is MDHEN and CDR2 is SYDVKM.

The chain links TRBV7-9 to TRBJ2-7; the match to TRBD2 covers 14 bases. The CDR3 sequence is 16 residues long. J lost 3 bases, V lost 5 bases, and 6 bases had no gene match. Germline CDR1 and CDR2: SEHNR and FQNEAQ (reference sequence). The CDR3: CASSIGTSGSVYEQYF. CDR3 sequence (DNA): TGTGCCAGCAGCATTGGGACTAGCGGGAGTGTCTACGAGCAGTACTTC.

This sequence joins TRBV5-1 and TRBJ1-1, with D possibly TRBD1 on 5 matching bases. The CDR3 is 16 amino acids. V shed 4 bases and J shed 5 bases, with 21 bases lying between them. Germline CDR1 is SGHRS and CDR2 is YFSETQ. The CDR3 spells CASSGIRDGAQTEAFF. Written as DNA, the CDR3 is TGCGCCAGCAGCGGAATCCGGGACGGCGCTCAGACTGAAGCTTTCTTT.

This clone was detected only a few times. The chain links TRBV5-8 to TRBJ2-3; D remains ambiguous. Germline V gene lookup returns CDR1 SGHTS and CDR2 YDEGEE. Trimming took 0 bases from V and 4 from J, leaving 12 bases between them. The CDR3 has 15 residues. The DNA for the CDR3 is TGTGCCAGCAGCTTGGACCTGGGCAGAGCAGATACGCAGTATTTT. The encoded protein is CASSLDLGRADTQYF.

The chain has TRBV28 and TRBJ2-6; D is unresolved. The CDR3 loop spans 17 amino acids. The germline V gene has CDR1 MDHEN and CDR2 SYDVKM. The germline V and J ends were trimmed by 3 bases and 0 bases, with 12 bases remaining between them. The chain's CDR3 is CASSLISGFSGANVLTF. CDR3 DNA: TGTGCCAGCAGTTTGATTTCCGGTTTCTCTGGGGCCAACGTCCTGACTTTC.

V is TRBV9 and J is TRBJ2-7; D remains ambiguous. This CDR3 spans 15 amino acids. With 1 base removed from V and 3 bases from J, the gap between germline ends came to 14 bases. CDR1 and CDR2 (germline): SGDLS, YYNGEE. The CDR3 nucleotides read TGTGCCAGCAGCGTACACGGCGGATTCTTCTACGAGCAGTACTTC. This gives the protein CASSVHGGFFYEQYF.

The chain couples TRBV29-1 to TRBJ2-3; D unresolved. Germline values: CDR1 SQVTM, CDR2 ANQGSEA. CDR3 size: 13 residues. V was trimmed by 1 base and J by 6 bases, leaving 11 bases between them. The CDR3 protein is CSVEVAASDTQYF. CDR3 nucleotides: TGCAGCGTTGAAGTTGCGGCATCCGATACGCAGTATTTT.

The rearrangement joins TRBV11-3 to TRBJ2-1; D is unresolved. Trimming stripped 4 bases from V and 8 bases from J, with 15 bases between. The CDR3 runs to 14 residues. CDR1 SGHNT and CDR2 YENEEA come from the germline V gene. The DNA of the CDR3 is TGTGCCAGCAGCTCCGGGCCCCCGGACGATGAGCAGTTCTTC. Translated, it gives CASSSGPPDDEQFF.

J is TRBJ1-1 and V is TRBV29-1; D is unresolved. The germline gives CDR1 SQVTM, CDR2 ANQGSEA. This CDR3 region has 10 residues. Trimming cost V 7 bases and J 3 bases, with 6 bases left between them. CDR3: CSATYTEAFF. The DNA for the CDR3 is TGCAGCGCCACCTACACTGAAGCTTTCTTT. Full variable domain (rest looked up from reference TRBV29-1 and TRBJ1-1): SAVISQKPSRDICQRGTSLTIQCQVDSQVTMMFWYRQQPGQSLTLIATANQGSEATYESGFVIDKFPISRPNLTFSTLTVSNMSPEDSSIYLCSATYTEAFFGQGTRLTVV.

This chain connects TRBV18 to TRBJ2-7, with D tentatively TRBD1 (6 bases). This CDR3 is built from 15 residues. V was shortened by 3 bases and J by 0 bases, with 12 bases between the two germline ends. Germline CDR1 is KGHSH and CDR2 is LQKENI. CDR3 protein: CASSPYRASSYEQYF. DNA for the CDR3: TGTGCCAGCTCACCCTACAGGGCAAGCTCCTACGAGCAGTACTTC.

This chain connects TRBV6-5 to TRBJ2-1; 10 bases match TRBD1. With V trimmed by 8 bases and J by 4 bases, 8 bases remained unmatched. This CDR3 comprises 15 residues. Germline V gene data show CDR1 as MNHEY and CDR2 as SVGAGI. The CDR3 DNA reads TGTGCCAGCCCGACAGGGGGCACGCGATACAATGAGCAGTTCTTC. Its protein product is CASPTGGTRYNEQFF.

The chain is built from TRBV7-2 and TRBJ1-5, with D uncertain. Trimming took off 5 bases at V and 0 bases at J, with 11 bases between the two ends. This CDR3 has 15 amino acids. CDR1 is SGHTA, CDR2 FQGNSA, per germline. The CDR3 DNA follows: TGTGCCAGCAGCCCCCATCACAGTAGCAATCAGCCCCAGCATTTT. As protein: CASSPHHSSNQPQHF. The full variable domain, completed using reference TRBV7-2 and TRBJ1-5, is GAGVSQSPSNKVTEKGKDVELRCDPISGHTALYWYRQSLGQGLEFLIYFQGNSAPDKSGLPSDRFSAERTGGSVSTLTIQRTQQEDSAVYLCASSPHHSSNQPQHFGDGTRLSIL.

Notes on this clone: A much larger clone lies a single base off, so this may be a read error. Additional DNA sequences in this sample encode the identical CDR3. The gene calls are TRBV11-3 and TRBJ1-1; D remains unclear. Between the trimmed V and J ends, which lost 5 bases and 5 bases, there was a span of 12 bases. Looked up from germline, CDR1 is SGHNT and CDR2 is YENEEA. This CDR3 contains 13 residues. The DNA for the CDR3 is TGTGCCAGCAGCCCCCAGAGGGATACTGAAGCTTTCTTT. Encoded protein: CASSPQRDTEAFF.

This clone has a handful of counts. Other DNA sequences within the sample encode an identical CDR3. CDR3 bases: TGCGCCAGCAGCCTGGGGGACAGGGATGGAAACACCATATATTTT. Translated, it gives CASSLGDRDGNTIYF. The gene calls are TRBV5-1 and TRBJ1-3, with TRBD1 matching 9 bases. Losses at the gene ends were 4 bases for V and 3 bases for J; bases not matched to a gene: 5. This CDR3 is 15 amino acids long. CDR1 and CDR2 from the germline V gene are SGHRS and YFSETQ.

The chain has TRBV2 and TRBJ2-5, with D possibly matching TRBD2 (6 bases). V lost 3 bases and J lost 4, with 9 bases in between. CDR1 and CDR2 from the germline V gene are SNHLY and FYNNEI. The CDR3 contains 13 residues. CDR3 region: CASSDNGGETQYF. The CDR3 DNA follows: TGTGCCAGCAGTGATAACGGGGGAGAGACCCAGTACTTC.

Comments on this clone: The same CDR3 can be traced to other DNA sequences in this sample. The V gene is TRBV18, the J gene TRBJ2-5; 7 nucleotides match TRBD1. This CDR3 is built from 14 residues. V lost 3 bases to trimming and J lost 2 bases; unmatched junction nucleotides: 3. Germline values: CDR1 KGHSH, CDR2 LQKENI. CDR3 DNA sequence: TGTGCCAGCTCACCCCGGACAGGTCAAGAGACCCAGTACTTC. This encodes CASSPRTGQETQYF.

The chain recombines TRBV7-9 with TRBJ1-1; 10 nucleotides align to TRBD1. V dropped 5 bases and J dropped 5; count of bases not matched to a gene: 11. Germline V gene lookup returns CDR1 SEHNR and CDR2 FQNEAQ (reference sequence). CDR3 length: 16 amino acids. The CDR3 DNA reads TGTGCCAGCAGCCCTCCTGACAGGGGGCGAGCTACTGAAGCTTTCTTT. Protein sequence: CASSPPDRGRATEAFF.

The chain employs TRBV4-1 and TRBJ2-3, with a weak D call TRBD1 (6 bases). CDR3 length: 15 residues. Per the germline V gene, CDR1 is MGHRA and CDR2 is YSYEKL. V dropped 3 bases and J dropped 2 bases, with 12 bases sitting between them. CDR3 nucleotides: TGCGCCAGCAGCCATGCATGGACAGACACAGATACGCAGTATTTT. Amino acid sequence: CASSHAWTDTDTQYF.

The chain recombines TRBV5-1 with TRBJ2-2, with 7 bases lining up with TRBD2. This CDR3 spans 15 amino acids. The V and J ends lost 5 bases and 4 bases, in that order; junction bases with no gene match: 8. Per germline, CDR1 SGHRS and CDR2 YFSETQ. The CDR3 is CASRIAGAGTGELFF. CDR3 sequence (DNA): TGCGCCAGCAGGATCGCGGGAGCGGGCACCGGGGAGCTGTTTTTT.

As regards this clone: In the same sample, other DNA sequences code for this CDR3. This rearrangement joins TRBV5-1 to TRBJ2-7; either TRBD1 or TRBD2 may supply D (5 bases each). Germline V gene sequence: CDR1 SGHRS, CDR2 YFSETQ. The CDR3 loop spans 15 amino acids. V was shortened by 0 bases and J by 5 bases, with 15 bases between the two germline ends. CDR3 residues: CASSLDSGGYNEQYF. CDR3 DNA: TGCGCCAGCAGCTTGGATTCTGGGGGTTATAACGAGCAGTACTTC.

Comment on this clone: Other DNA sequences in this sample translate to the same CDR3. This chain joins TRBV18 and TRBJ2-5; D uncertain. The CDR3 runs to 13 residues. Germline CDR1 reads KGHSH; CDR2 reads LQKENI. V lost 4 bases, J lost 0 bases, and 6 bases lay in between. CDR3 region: CASSQGYQETQYF. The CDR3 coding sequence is TGTGCCAGCTCACAGGGTTACCAAGAGACCCAGTACTTC.

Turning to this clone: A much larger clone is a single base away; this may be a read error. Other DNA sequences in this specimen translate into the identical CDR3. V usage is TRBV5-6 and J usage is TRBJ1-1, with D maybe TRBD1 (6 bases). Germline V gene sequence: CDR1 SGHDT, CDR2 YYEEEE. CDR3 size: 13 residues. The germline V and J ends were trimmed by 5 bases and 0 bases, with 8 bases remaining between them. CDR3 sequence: CASRTGMNTEAFF. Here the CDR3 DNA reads TGTGCCAGCAGGACAGGAATGAACACTGAAGCTTTCTTT.

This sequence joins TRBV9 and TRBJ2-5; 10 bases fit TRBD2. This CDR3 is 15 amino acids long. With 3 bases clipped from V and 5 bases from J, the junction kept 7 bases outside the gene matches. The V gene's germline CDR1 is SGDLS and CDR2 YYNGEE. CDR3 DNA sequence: TGTGCCAGCAGCGCGGCTAGCGGGAGTTTGGAGACCCAGTACTTC. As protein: CASSAASGSLETQYF. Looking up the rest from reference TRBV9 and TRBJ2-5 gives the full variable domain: DSGVTQTPKHLITATGQRVTLRCSPRSGDLSVYWYQQSLDQGLQFLIQYYNGEERAKGNILERFSAQQFPDLHSELNLSSLELGDSALYFCASSAASGSLETQYFGPGTRLLVL.

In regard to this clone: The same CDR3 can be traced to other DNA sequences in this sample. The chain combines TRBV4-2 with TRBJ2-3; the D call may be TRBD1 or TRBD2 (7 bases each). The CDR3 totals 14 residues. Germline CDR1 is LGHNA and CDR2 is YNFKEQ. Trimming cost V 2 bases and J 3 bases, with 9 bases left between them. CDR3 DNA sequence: TGTGCCAGCAGCCAACAGGGGGGGACAGATACGCAGTATTTT. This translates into CASSQQGGTDTQYF.

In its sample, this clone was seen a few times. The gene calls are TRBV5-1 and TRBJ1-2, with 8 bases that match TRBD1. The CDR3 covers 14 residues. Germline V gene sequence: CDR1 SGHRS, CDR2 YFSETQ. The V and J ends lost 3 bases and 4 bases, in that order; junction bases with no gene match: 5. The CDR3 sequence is CASSSGTGVYGYTF. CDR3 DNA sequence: TGCGCCAGCAGCTCAGGGACAGGTGTCTATGGCTACACCTTC.

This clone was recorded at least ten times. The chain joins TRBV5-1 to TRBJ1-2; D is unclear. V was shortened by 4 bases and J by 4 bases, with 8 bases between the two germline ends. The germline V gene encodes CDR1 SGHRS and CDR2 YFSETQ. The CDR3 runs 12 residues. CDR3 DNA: TGCGCCAGCAGCCCCGCGGGCTATGGCTACACCTTC. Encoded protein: CASSPAGYGYTF.